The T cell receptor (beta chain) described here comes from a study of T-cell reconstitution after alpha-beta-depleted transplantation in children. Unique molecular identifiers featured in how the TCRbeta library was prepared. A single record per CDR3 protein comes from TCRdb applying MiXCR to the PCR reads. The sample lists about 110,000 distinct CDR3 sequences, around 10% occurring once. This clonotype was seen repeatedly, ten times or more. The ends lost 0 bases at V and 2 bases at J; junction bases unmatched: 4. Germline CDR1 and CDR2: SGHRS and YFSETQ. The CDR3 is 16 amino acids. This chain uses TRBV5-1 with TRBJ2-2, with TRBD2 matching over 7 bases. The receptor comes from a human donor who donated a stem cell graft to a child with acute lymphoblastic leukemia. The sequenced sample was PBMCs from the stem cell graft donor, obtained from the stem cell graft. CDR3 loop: CASSLGDYPNTGELFF. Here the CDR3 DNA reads TGCGCCAGCAGCTTGGGGGACTACCCCAACACCGGGGAGCTGTTTTTT.